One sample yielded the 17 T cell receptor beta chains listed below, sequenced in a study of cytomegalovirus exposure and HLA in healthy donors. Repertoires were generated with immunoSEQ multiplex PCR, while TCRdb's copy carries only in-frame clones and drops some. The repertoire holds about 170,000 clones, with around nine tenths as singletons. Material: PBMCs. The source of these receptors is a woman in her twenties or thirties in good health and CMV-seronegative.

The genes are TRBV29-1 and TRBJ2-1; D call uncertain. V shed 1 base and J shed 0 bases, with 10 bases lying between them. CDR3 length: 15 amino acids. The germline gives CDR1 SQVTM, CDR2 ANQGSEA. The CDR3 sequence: CSVEGALHSYNEQFF. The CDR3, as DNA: TGCAGCGTTGAAGGGGCCCTTCACTCCTACAATGAGCAGTTCTTC.

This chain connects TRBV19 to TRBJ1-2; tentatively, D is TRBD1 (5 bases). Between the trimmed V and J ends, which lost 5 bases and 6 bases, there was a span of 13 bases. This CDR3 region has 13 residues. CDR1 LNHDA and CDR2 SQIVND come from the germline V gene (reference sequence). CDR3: CASSLQASDGYTF. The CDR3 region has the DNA TGTGCCAGTAGTTTACAGGCGTCGGATGGCTACACCTTC. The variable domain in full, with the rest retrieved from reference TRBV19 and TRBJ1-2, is DGGITQSPKYLFRKEGQNVTLSCEQNLNHDAMYWYRQDPGQGLRLIYYSQIVNDFQKGDIAEGYSVSREKKESFPLTVTSAQKNPTAFYLCASSLQASDGYTFGSGTRLTVV.

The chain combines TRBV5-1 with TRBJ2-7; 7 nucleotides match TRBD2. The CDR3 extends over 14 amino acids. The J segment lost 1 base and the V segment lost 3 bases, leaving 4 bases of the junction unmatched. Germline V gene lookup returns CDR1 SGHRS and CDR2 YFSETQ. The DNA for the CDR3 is TGCGCCAGCAGCTCAGGACTAGTTTCCTACGAGCAGTACTTC. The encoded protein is CASSSGLVSYEQYF. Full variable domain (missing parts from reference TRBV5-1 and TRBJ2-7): KAGVTQTPRYLIKTRGQQVTLSCSPISGHRSVSWYQQTPGQGLQFLFEYFSETQRNKGNFPGRFSGRQFSNSRSEMNVSTLELGDSALYLCASSSGLVSYEQYFGPGTRLTVT.

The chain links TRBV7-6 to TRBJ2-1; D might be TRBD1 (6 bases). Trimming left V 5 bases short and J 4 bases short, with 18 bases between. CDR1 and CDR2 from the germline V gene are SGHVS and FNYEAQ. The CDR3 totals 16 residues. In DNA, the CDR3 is TGTGCCAGCAGCGCCCCCCCGGGACAAATATACAATGAGCAGTTCTTC. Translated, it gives CASSAPPGQIYNEQFF.

As DNA, the CDR3 is TGTGCCAGCAGCCGGACTAGCGGGGGGGTGGAGACCCAGTACTTC. Translating gives CASSRTSGGVETQYF. The rearrangement uses TRBV11-2 and TRBJ2-5; 15 nucleotides line up with TRBD2. CDR1 is SGHAT, CDR2 FQNNGV, per germline. V dropped 5 bases and J dropped 5; count of bases not matched to a gene: 3. The CDR3 consists of 15 residues.

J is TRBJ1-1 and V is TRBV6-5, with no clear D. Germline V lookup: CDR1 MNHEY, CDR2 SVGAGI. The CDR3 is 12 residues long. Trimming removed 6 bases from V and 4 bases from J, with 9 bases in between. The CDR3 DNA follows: TGTGCCAGCAGATCAGGCTTCACTGAAGCTTTCTTT. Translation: CASRSGFTEAFF.

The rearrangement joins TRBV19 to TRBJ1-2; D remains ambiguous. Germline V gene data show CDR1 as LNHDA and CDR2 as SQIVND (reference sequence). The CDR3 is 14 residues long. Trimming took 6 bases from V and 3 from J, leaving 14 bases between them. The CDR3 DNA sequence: TGTGCCAGTAGCCACTTCGGCGGGTACTATGGCTACACCTTC. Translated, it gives CASSHFGGYYGYTF.

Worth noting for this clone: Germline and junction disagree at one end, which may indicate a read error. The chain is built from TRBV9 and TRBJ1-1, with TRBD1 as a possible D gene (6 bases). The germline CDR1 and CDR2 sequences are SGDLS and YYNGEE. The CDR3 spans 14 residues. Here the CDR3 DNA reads TGTGCCAGCACCGTAGCCACAGGGCCAGCTGAAGCTTTCTTT. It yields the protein CASTVATGPAEAFF.

CDR3 region: CAPRRAPEAFF. The CDR3 bases are TGTGCCCCACGGCGGGCGCCTGAAGCTTTCTTT. The rearrangement joins TRBV2 to TRBJ1-1, with D uncertain. Trimming removed 11 bases at V and 6 bases at J, with 13 bases between. CDR1 and CDR2 from the germline V gene are SNHLY and FYNNEI. The CDR3 has 11 residues.

The CDR3 sequence: CASSQTGANYEQYF. CDR3 sequence (DNA): TGTGCCAGCTCCCAGACAGGGGCCAACTACGAGCAGTACTTC. The chain joins TRBV18 to TRBJ2-7, with TRBD1 matching over 8 bases. The junction had 7 bases not matched to a gene; V was cut back by 6 bases and J by 3 bases. Germline V CDR1 and CDR2: KGHSH, LQKENI. CDR3 length: 14 residues.

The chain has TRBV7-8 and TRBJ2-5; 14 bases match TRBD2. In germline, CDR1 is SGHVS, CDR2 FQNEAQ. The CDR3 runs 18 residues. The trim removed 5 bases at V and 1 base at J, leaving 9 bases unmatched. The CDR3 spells CASSPGLAGGLFQETQYF. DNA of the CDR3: TGTGCCAGCAGCCCAGGACTAGCGGGGGGCCTGTTCCAAGAGACCCAGTACTTC.

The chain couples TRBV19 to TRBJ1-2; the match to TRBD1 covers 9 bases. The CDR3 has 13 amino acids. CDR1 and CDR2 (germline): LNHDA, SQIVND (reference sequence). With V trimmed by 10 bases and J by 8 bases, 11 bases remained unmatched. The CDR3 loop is CATAQTGGFGYTF. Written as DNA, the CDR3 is TGTGCCACCGCCCAGACAGGGGGTTTCGGCTACACCTTC.

CDR3: CASSQVGAAHEAFF. The CDR3 DNA is TGCGCCAGCAGCCAAGTTGGGGCAGCCCATGAAGCTTTCTTT. This chain connects TRBV4-1 to TRBJ1-1; TRBD1 might be the D (5 bases). Trimming shortened V by 1 base and J by 7 bases, and 13 bases separated the two germline ends. The CDR3 is made up of 14 amino acids. Germline CDR1 and CDR2: MGHRA and YSYEKL.

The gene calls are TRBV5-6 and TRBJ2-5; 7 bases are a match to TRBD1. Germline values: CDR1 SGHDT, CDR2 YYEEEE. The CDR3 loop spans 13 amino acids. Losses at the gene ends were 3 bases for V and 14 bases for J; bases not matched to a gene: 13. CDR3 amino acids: CASSYRDSLIEYF. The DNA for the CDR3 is TGTGCCAGCAGCTACCGGGACAGTCTTATCGAATACTTC.

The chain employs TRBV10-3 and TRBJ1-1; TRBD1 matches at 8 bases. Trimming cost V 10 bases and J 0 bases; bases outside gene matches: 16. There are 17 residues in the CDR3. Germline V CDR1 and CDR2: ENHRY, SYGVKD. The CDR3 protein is CATGQGKTQTMNTEAFF. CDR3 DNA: TGTGCCACCGGACAGGGCAAAACCCAAACTATGAACACTGAAGCTTTCTTT.

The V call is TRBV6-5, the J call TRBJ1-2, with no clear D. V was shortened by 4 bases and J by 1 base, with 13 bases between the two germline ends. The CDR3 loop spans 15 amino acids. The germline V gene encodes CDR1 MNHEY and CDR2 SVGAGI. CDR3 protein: CASSFPFLRNYGYTF. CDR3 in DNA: TGTGCCAGCAGTTTCCCCTTTCTCCGTAACTATGGCTACACCTTC.

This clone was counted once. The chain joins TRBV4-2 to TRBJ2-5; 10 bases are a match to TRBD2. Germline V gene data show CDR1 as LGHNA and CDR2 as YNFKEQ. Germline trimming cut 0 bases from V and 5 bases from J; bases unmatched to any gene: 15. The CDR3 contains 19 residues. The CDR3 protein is CASSQDLPLAGVQGETQYF. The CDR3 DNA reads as TGTGCCAGCAGCCAAGATCTTCCGCTAGCGGGGGTACAGGGGGAGACCCAGTACTTC.